This T cell receptor (beta chain) was retrieved from a study of radiation and T cells in renal cell carcinoma. Noted time point: blood 4 weeks post-SBRT, at nephrectomy. As for treatment: 15 Gy SBRT to primary tumor, nephrectomy 4 weeks later. Serial blood draws occurred at baseline and 2 and 4 weeks post-SBRT. Profiled with immunoSEQ multiplex PCR; TCRdb holds only in-frame clones, not every one. Of 150,000 to 200,000 clones in the sample, around 89% were seen once. V was clipped by 3 bases and J by 0 bases, with 9 bases between them. This CDR3 is 14 amino acids long. CDR1 and CDR2 (germline): SGHRS, YFSETQ.

The V and J genes are TRBV5-1 and TRBJ1-1; D gene uncertain. This TCR derives from a woman between 50 and 59 years old with renal cell carcinoma. This material consisted of blood, taken from a patient whose treatment included radiotherapy and nephrectomy. The CDR3 spells CASSSSSVNTEAFF. CDR3 coding DNA: TGCGCCAGCAGCTCTTCGAGCGTGAACACTGAAGCTTTCTTT.